This T cell receptor beta chain was identified during a study of memory CD4+ T cells and cytomegalovirus serostatus. Regarding the study as a whole: About 40% of the roughly 150 known CMV-associated TCRbeta sequences appeared in CD4+ memory. A US-trained random forest predicted CMV serostatus with median AUC 0.91.

V was clipped by 6 bases and J by 3 bases; unmatched bases: 11. Per the germline V gene, CDR1 is MDHEN and CDR2 is SYDVKM. The CDR3 is 15 residues long. Study processing details: After removing out-of-frame reads, over 2 million distinct TCRbeta sequences remained. Assay used: immunoSEQ multiplex PCR; TCRdb lists only in-frame clones, some missing. That table supplies the V and J calls and clone size; D and trimming were determined from the DNA. The repertoire holds 50,000 or so clones, with 82% as singletons. The sort gate was single viable CD3+CD4+CD8-CD45RO+ cells for memory CD4+ T cells. CMV serostatus came from serum IgG against pp150, pp28, p38, p52. On this clone itself: Its antigen remains unknown.

The chain couples TRBV28 to TRBJ2-7; 7 bases line up with TRBD1. This clonotype was obtained from an adult in good health and CMV-seronegative. The specimen was memory CD4+ T cells from blood. The CDR3 is CASRSTFDRVYEQYF. The CDR3 bases are TGTGCCAGCAGATCAACATTCGACAGGGTCTACGAGCAGTACTTC.